This T cell receptor (beta chain) is from a study of beta chain features in type 1 diabetes. Study findings and constraints: People with Type 1 diabetes carried modestly yet significantly shorter TCRB CDR3s in all four CD4+ subsets. Any HLA-type effect on TCRB rearrangement remained unresolved here. For type 1 diabetes patients, VDJ junctions showed fewer insertions and more deletions.

cDNA synthesis used the whole RNA isolate, giving expressed TCRB sequences. TCRdb keeps only in-frame clones here, not all; method: immunoSEQ multiplex PCR. The sample yields some 150,000 clones, roughly 9% seen once. Germline V CDR1 and CDR2: LNHDA, SQIVND (reference sequence). Trimming left V 6 bases short and J 3 bases short, with 14 bases between. The CDR3 sequence is 14 residues long. The sample holds a few counts of this clone. Its antigen is not identified. Via the markers CD45RO/CCR7/CD25/CD127/CD95/CD27, stem cell-like memory, regulatory, central memory and naive CD4+ cells were sorted. The receptor was isolated from a woman aged 25 to 45 with type 1 diabetes. The sequencing sample was made of central memory CD4+ T cells from blood. The chain recombines TRBV19 with TRBJ1-2; perhaps TRBD1 as D (5 bases). The chain's CDR3 is CASRRSGYDYGYTF. Here the CDR3 DNA reads TGTGCCAGTAGACGATCAGGGTACGACTATGGCTACACCTTC.